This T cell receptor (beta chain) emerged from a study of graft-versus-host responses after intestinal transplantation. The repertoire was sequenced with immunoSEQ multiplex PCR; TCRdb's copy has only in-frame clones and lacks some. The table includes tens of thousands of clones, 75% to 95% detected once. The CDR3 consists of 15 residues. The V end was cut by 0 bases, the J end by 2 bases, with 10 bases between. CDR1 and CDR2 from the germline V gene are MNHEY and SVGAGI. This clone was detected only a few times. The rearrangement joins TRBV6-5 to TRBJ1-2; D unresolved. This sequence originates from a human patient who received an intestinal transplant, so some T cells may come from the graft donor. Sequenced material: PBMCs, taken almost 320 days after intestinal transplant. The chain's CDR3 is CASSYSPGINYGYTF. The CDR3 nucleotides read TGTGCCAGCAGTTACTCGCCCGGGATCAACTATGGCTACACCTTC.